The entry that follows covers one TCR beta chain sequence. The antigen remains unidentified. Read sequence stops 3 residues before the CDR3 end, and the germline J gene provides the missing end. This entry comes from a study of T cell clonality in common variable immunodeficiency. Study findings and constraints: Fewer deletions and N-nucleotide insertions were reportedly seen in common variable immunodeficiency TCR beta sequences. TCRbeta clonality was increased in CVID versus healthy controls. Authors noted CVID clonality's cause needs subpopulation repertoire sequencing.

Control and CVID samples contributed equal amounts of genomic DNA. Method: immunoSEQ multiplex PCR; TCRdb's copy keeps in-frame clones and lacks some. The sample is made up of 15,000 to 20,000 clones, none counted only once. The CDR3 consists of 18 residues. V was pared by 4 bases and J by 0 bases, with 10 bases of the junction left unmatched. Germline V gives CDR1 LNHDA, CDR2 SQIVND (reference sequence). The source of this sequence is a human donor with common variable immunodeficiency. Sequenced material: peripheral blood mononuclear cells. The chain links TRBV19 to TRBJ1-5; 9 nucleotides match TRBD1. The CDR3 is CASSTQGALLNSNQPQHF. The CDR3 bases that were read are TGTGCCAGTAGTACACAGGGGGCTCTCCTGAATAGCAATCAGCCC.